The clone carrying this T cell receptor (beta chain) was seen a single time. A second about 7 to 11 cycle PCR used barcoded and J-beta primers. Each CDR3 protein gets one entry after TCRdb re-called the 5' RACE reads with MiXCR. The sample contains 650,000 to 800,000 distinct CDR3 sequences, more than 40% of which appear only once. These data come from a study of blood T cells in healthy people across ages. The CDR3 runs 14 residues. The germline V gene has CDR1 LGHNT and CDR2 FRNRAP. The sequenced material came from blood. The rearrangement joins TRBV12-5 to TRBJ2-1; 9 positions match TRBD2. The end of the DNA aligns better with TRBJ2-7, so the J call may be wrong. This receptor was identified in a man in his sixties in good health. CDR3 in amino acids: CASGPGTSTNEQYF. The DNA of the CDR3 is TGTGCTAGTGGGCCCGGGACTAGCACCAATGAGCAGTACTTC.